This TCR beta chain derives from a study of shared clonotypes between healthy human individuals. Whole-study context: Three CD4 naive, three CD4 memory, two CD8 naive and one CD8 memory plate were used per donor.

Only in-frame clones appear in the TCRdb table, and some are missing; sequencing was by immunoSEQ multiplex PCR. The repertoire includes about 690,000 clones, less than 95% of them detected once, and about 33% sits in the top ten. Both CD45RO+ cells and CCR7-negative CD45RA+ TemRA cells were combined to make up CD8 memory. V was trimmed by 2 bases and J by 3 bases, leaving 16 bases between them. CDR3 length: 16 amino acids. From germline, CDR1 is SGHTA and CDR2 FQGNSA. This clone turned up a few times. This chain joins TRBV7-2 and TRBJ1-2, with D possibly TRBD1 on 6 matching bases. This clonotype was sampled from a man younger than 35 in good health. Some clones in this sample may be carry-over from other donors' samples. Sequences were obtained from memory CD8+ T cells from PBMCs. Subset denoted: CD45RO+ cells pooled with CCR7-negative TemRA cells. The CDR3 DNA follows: TGTGCCAGCAGCTTAAGCACCGCAGGGGCCCACTATGGCTACACCTTC. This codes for CASSLSTAGAHYGYTF.